Below are 27 T cell receptor beta chains sequenced from a single sample in a study of blood T cell repertoires in COVID-19. The method was immunoSEQ multiplex PCR; TCRdb's version includes in-frame clones alone and lacks a portion of them. The sample contains under 250,000 clones, roughly nine tenths of which appear only once. Sequenced input: PBMCs or T cells enriched from blood (not recorded which). These receptors were collected from a woman aged 25 to 39 with acute COVID-19.

The chain carries TRBV7-8 and TRBJ2-2; 7 bases match TRBD1. Germline-derived CDR1 and CDR2 are SGHVS and FQNEAQ. V shed 2 bases and J 1 base; nucleotides not matched to a gene: 10. The length of the CDR3 is 18 residues. The CDR3 nucleotides are TGTGCCAGCAGCTTATCCCGGCCGGGACAGCTGAACACCGGGGAGCTGTTTTTT. Translated: CASSLSRPGQLNTGELFF.

This sequence joins TRBV9 and TRBJ2-3; TRBD2 is a possible D gene (5 bases). The CDR3 covers 16 residues. Looked up from germline, CDR1 is SGDLS and CDR2 is YYNGEE. Trimming took off 1 base at V and 0 bases at J, with 12 bases between the two ends. DNA of the CDR3: TGTGCCAGCAGCGTATCTGGGAGCGGAAGCACAGATACGCAGTATTTT. Its protein product is CASSVSGSGSTDTQYF.

The chain carries TRBV2 and TRBJ2-4, with 9 bases lining up with TRBD1. V was pared by 1 base and J by 7 bases, with 5 bases of the junction left unmatched. CDR1 and CDR2 from the germline V gene are SNHLY and FYNNEI. The CDR3 spans 15 residues. Here the CDR3 reads CASSEGRTGENIQYF. Written as DNA, the CDR3 is TGTGCCAGCAGTGAAGGACGGACAGGGGAGAACATTCAGTACTTC.

The chain uses TRBV4-1 and TRBJ1-5; TRBD1 is a possible D gene (6 bases). Deletions cut 1 base from V and 5 bases from J, with 15 bases between. CDR1 is MGHRA and CDR2 is YSYEKL in the germline V gene. There are 16 residues in the CDR3. The CDR3: CASSQAVGDKYQPQHF. In DNA form, the CDR3 reads TGCGCCAGCAGCCAAGCGGTAGGGGACAAATATCAGCCCCAGCATTTT.

This sequence joins TRBV15 and TRBJ2-1; a possible D gene is TRBD2 (5 bases). V lost 4 bases, J lost 12 bases, and 10 bases lay in between. CDR1 is LNHNV, CDR2 YYDKDF, per germline (reference sequence). This CDR3 region has 11 residues. As DNA, the CDR3 is TGTGCCACCAGCACGGGTGAGGGGCAGTTCTTC. Translation: CATSTGEGQFF.

The chain uses TRBV4-1 and TRBJ1-1; D not resolved. The V and J ends lost 1 base and 0 bases respectively, with 15 bases between them. The germline CDR1 and CDR2 sequences are MGHRA and YSYEKL. CDR3 length: 17 residues. This CDR3 reads CASSQVVRGAMNTEAFF. CDR3 sequence (DNA): TGCGCCAGCAGCCAAGTGGTTCGTGGAGCCATGAACACTGAAGCTTTCTTT.

This rearrangement joins TRBV28 to TRBJ2-7; a possible D gene is TRBD2 (5 bases). From germline, CDR1 is MDHEN and CDR2 SYDVKM. This CDR3 comprises 12 residues. Trimming took off 7 bases at V and 3 bases at J, with 10 bases between the two ends. The CDR3 DNA follows: TGTGCCAGCACCCCGGGATACTACGAGCAGTACTTC. It is translated as CASTPGYYEQYF.

The rearrangement joins TRBV2 to TRBJ1-2; D not certain. This CDR3 spans 14 amino acids. Germline CDR1 reads SNHLY; CDR2 reads FYNNEI. The V gene lost 7 bases and the J gene lost 1 base, with 13 bases spanning the gap. CDR3 nucleotide sequence: TGTGCCAGCAACGCGGGCCGCTTTAACTATGGCTACACCTTC. Its protein product is CASNAGRFNYGYTF.

This chain links TRBV29-1 with TRBJ1-1; 7 nucleotides align to TRBD1. Germline V gives CDR1 SQVTM, CDR2 ANQGSEA. CDR3 length: 11 residues. This chain's CDR3 is CSTRQGSEAFF. In DNA form, the CDR3 reads TGCAGTACCCGACAGGGATCCGAAGCTTTCTTT.

This sequence joins TRBV19 and TRBJ1-3; D unclear. This CDR3 is 15 amino acids long. The germline CDR1 and CDR2 sequences are LNHDA and SQIVND (reference sequence). Deletions cut 5 bases from V and 0 bases from J, with 11 bases between. CDR3 DNA sequence: TGTGCCAGTAGTGTAAACGGTGCCTCTGGAAACACCATATATTTT. It specifies CASSVNGASGNTIYF. Combining the CDR3 with reference TRBV19 and TRBJ1-3 gives the whole variable domain DGGITQSPKYLFRKEGQNVTLSCEQNLNHDAMYWYRQDPGQGLRLIYYSQIVNDFQKGDIAEGYSVSREKKESFPLTVTSAQKNPTAFYLCASSVNGASGNTIYFGEGSWLTVV.

CDR3: CASSLFAGGGSPLHF. The CDR3 nucleotides read TGTGCCAGCAGTTTATTTGCGGGTGGCGGCTCACCCCTCCACTTT. This chain joins TRBV27 and TRBJ1-6; D ambiguous. Trimming took off 1 base at V and 10 bases at J, with 14 bases between the two ends. Germline CDR1 reads MNHEY; CDR2 reads SMNVEV (reference sequence). The CDR3 contains 15 residues.

The chain couples TRBV28 to TRBJ2-7; 8 nucleotides line up with TRBD1. The CDR3 is made up of 14 amino acids. After removal of 3 bases from V and 4 bases from J, the junction contained 5 bases not matched to a gene. The germline CDR1 and CDR2 sequences are MDHEN and SYDVKM. In DNA form, the CDR3 reads TGTGCCAGCAGTTTCAGGACAGGGAGGTACGAGCAGTACTTC. It codes for CASSFRTGRYEQYF.

The chain carries TRBV5-5 and TRBJ2-3; TRBD2 is a possible D gene (6 bases). Germline assignment: CDR1 SGHKS and CDR2 YYEKEE (reference sequence). V shed 3 bases and J shed 2 bases, with 13 bases lying between them. There are 15 residues in the CDR3. The CDR3 DNA reads TGTGCCAGCAGCTGGGACTCCCCCGCCACAGATACGCAGTATTTT. Amino acid sequence: CASSWDSPATDTQYF.

The genes are TRBV28 and TRBJ1-4, with D possibly TRBD1 on 5 matching bases. CDR1 is MDHEN and CDR2 is SYDVKM in the germline V gene. CDR3 length: 14 residues. V lost 10 bases to trimming and J lost 0 bases, with 12 bases between them. DNA of the CDR3: TGTGCCACCAGCGACAGTGCAACTAATGAAAAACTGTTTTTT. Translating gives CATSDSATNEKLFF.

The V call is TRBV10-3, the J call TRBJ1-2; D not resolved. V lost 7 bases to trimming and J lost 2 bases, with 17 bases between them. The CDR3 contains 15 residues. The germline gives CDR1 ENHRY, CDR2 SYGVKD. The CDR3 is CAINDPTEFNYGYTF. CDR3 nucleotide sequence: TGTGCCATCAACGACCCCACAGAGTTCAACTATGGCTACACCTTC.

The chain joins TRBV6-5 to TRBJ1-4, with TRBD1 as a possible D gene (5 bases). This CDR3 is built from 13 residues. Deletions cut 2 bases from V and 8 bases from J, with 9 bases between. Germline V gives CDR1 MNHEY, CDR2 SVGAGI. The CDR3, as DNA: TGTGCCAGCAGTTACAGGGAGGGGGAAAAACTGTTTTTT. It is translated as CASSYREGEKLFF.

The rearrangement links TRBV5-4 to TRBJ2-5; 10 bases match TRBD2. J gave up 3 bases and V 3 bases, and 2 bases lay outside the gene matches. Germline CDR1 reads SGHNT; CDR2 reads YYREEE (reference sequence). The CDR3 spans 14 residues. CDR3 sequence reads: CASSSGLAKETQYF. The CDR3 bases are TGTGCCAGCAGCTCGGGACTAGCGAAAGAGACCCAGTACTTC.

The chain combines TRBV12-3 or TRBV12-4 with TRBJ2-1; no clear D. There are 11 residues in the CDR3. Trimming took 7 bases from V and 7 from J, leaving 8 bases between them. The CDR3 nucleotides are TGTGCCAGCACCTTGTTGAATGAGCAGTTCTTC. Amino acid sequence: CASTLLNEQFF.

This clone appeared a single time. The chain joins TRBV9 to TRBJ1-2; weak D call: TRBD1 (5 bases). V lost 0 bases and J 2 bases, leaving 11 bases between the germline ends. The CDR3 contains 15 residues. The germline V gene encodes CDR1 SGDLS and CDR2 YYNGEE. The CDR3 sequence is CASSVVSGGNYGYTF. The CDR3 DNA reads as TGTGCCAGCAGCGTAGTGTCCGGGGGGAACTATGGCTACACCTTC.

The gene calls are TRBV30 and TRBJ2-7, with TRBD2 matching 10 bases. The trim removed 2 bases at V and 6 bases at J, leaving 7 bases unmatched. This CDR3 is 14 amino acids long. Germline V lookup: CDR1 GTSNPN, CDR2 SVGIG (reference sequence). The CDR3 bases are TGTGCCTGGAGTACCGGGACTAGCGTTTTCGAGCAGTACTTC. Translated, it gives CAWSTGTSVFEQYF.

The rearrangement joins TRBV7-9 to TRBJ2-7; D uncertain. With 6 bases removed from V and 3 bases from J, the gap between germline ends came to 12 bases. The CDR3 covers 13 residues. Germline V CDR1 and CDR2: SEHNR, FQNEAQ (reference sequence). Here the CDR3 DNA reads TGTGCCAGCAGGGCTCGGGTAGGCTACGAGCAGTACTTC. This encodes CASRARVGYEQYF.

This clone was recorded once. The V and J genes are TRBV6-5 and TRBJ1-6; D call uncertain. This CDR3 is 14 amino acids long. CDR1 MNHEY and CDR2 SVGAGI come from the germline V gene. The V and J ends lost 8 bases and 8 bases respectively, with 16 bases between them. The CDR3 reads CASSAPRDHSPLHF. For the CDR3, the DNA is TGTGCCAGCTCAGCCCCGCGGGATCATTCACCCCTCCACTTT.

The chain employs TRBV3-1 (or the pseudogene TRBV3-2) and TRBJ2-2; tentatively, D is TRBD1 (5 bases). Between the trimmed V and J ends, which lost 4 bases and 7 bases, there was a span of 10 bases. The CDR3 is made up of 13 amino acids. Looked up from germline, CDR1 is LGHDT and CDR2 is YNNKEL (reference sequence). DNA of the CDR3: TGTGCCAGCAGCCTCGAAGACAGCGGGGAGCTGTTTTTT. Its protein product is CASSLEDSGELFF.

This clone was observed once. V and J are TRBV28 and TRBJ1-6, with TRBD1 matching 9 bases. V lost 5 bases, J lost 7 bases, and 6 bases stayed unmatched. In germline, CDR1 is MDHEN, CDR2 SYDVKM. The CDR3 covers 15 residues. The chain's CDR3 is CASSPGQGINSPLHF. The CDR3 coding sequence is TGTGCCAGCAGTCCCGGACAGGGGATCAATTCACCCCTCCACTTT.

The chain couples TRBV20-1 to TRBJ2-3, with TRBD1 as a possible D gene (6 bases). V gave up 3 bases and J gave up 2 bases, with 9 bases separating them. The germline V gene has CDR1 DFQATT and CDR2 SNEGSKA (reference sequence). The CDR3 is made up of 13 amino acids. This CDR3 reads CSASRTVTDTQYF. The DNA of the CDR3 is TGCAGTGCTAGTAGGACAGTCACAGATACGCAGTATTTT.

The CDR3 sequence: CASSPSAGFGELFF. CDR3 sequence (DNA): TGTGCCAGCAGCCCCAGCGCGGGTTTCGGGGAGCTGTTTTTT. The gene calls are TRBV7-9 and TRBJ2-2; possibly TRBD2 for D (5 bases). CDR1 is SEHNR and CDR2 is FQNEAQ in the germline V gene (reference sequence). CDR3 length: 14 residues. Trimming cost V 5 bases and J 7 bases, with 14 bases left between them.

The CDR3 sequence is CASSVEVAGGHSEQFF. CDR3 nucleotides: TGTGCCAGCAGCGTAGAGGTAGCGGGGGGGCACAGTGAGCAGTTCTTC. The chain is built from TRBV9 and TRBJ2-1; 11 bases align to TRBD2. This CDR3 spans 16 amino acids. Looked up from germline, CDR1 is SGDLS and CDR2 is YYNGEE. V lost 0 bases and J lost 9; bases outside the gene matches: 8.